This record looks at one T cell receptor (beta chain) sequence and its context. Trimming took off 5 bases at V and 6 bases at J, with 22 bases between the two ends. Looked up from germline, CDR1 is MGHRA and CDR2 is YSYEKL. The CDR3 is 16 amino acids. The record originates from a study of blood T cell repertoires in COVID-19. Study in general: Some COVID-19 samples were acute and others convalescent; all came from the United States, Italy and Spain. Sources were T cells, B-cell-depleted T cells, or PBMCs; the material itself was cDNA or gDNA.

Per the study methods: Reference gene primer amplification gave estimated nucleated cell counts. The table came from immunoSEQ multiplex PCR; TCRdb's copy has only in-frame clones and leaves some out. V and J calls and clone size follow that table, whereas D and trimming were derived from the DNA. The data hold some 220,000 clones, with approximately 86% observed a single time. The rearrangement links TRBV4-1 to TRBJ1-1; TRBD1 is a possible D gene (5 bases). The specimen sequenced was peripheral blood. The origin of this receptor is a woman between 55 and 75 years old with active or convalescent COVID-19. CDR3 sequence: CASSSPQQVLGAEAFF. CDR3 coding DNA: TGCGCCAGCAGCTCCCCCCAACAGGTCTTAGGGGCTGAAGCTTTCTTT.